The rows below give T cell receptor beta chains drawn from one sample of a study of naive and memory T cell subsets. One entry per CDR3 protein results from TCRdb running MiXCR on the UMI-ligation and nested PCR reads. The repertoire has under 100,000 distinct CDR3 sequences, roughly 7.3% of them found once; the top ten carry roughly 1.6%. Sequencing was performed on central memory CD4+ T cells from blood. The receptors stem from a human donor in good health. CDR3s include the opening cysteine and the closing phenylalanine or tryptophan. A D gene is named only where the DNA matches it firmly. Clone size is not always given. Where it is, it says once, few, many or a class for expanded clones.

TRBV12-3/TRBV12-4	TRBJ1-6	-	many	TGTGCCAGCAGCTCGACTTCAGGGTCACCCCTCCACTTT	CASSSTSGSPLHF
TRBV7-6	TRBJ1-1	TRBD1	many	TGTGCCAGCAGCCCGGGGGGGGCAGGGGGGTACACTGAAGCTTTCTTT	CASSPGGAGGYTEAFF
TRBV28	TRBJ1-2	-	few	TGTGCCAGCAGTTTACTTGGGGGGGCGAATGGCTACACCTTC	CASSLLGGANGYTF
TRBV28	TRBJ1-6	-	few	TGTGCCAGCAGTTCCCCCGGACAGCCCAACCAAGCAAATTCACCCCTCCACTTT	CASSSPGQPNQANSPLHF
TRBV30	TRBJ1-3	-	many	TGTGCCTGGAGTTACGGGTGGTCTGGAAACACCATATATTTT	CAWSYGWSGNTIYF
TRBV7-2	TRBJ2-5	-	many	TGTGCCAGCAGCTTAGGAGGGGCAGGGCCAGAGACCCAGTACTTC	CASSLGGAGPETQYF
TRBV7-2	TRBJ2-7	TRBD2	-	TGTGCCAGCAGCTCCCGGGTAGCCCTGTCCGGGGGGGGTTTCGAGCAGTACTTC	CASSSRVALSGGGFEQYF
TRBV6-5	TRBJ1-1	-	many	TGTGCCAGCAGTTACCCTATCCGGGCGTCAGGGGACACTGAAGCTTTCTTT	CASSYPIRASGDTEAFF
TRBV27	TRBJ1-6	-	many	TGTGCCAGCACTCCGGGAAACTCACCCCTCCACTTT	CASTPGNSPLHF
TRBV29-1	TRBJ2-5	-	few	TGCAGCGTTCTATCCTTGGGAGAGACCCAGTACTTC	CSVLSLGETQYF
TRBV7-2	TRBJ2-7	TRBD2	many	TGTGCCAGCAGCCCGGACGGGGGGAGCTCCTACGAGCAGTACTTC	CASSPDGGSSYEQYF
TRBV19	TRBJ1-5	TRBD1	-	TGTGCCAGTACTGGACAGGGCAATCAGCCCCAGCATTTT	CASTGQGNQPQHF
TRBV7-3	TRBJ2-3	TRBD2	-	TGTGCCAGCAGCGCTGGGACTAGCGGGGGAGATACGCAGTATTTT	CASSAGTSGGDTQYF
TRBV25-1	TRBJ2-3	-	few	TGTGCCAGCAGTAGCCCGCGGGGCCGCCTGAACACAGATACGCAGTATTTT	CASSSPRGRLNTDTQYF
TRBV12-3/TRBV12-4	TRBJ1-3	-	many	TGTGCCAGCAGAAACCTCCGAAACACCATATATTTT	CASRNLRNTIYF
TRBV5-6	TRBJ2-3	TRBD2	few	TGTGCCAGCAGTTTACTAGCGGGAAGCACAGATACGCAGTATTTT	CASSLLAGSTDTQYF
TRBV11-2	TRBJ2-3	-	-	TGTGCCAGCAGCCTGGAGAGGGCAGATACGCAGTATTTT	CASSLERADTQYF